These 23 T cell receptor beta chains were sequenced from one sample in a study of control samples from healthy donors and cancer patients. Profiling relied on immunoSEQ multiplex PCR, and the TCRdb table lists in-frame clones only, not all of them. The data show 200,000 to 250,000 clones, over 90% seen once. Specimen: blood. The receptors stem from a man between 45 and 60 years old in good health.

The chain recombines TRBV6-5 with TRBJ1-1; D remains unclear. The germline V gene encodes CDR1 MNHEY and CDR2 SVGAGI. V lost 4 bases and J lost 0, with 9 bases in between. The CDR3 contains 14 residues. The DNA for the CDR3 is TGTGCCAGCAGTTCGGGCGGTCTGAACACTGAAGCTTTCTTT. Translation gives CASSSGGLNTEAFF.

V gene TRBV27 combines with J gene TRBJ1-6; possible D gene TRBD1, 5 bases. The CDR3 is 15 residues long. CDR1 and CDR2 from the germline V gene are MNHEY and SMNVEV (reference sequence). The V end lost 5 bases, the J end lost 7 bases, and 15 bases lay between the germline ends. The CDR3 sequence: CASSRGRAFNSPLHF. CDR3 coding DNA: TGTGCCAGCAGTAGGGGCAGGGCCTTCAATTCACCCCTCCACTTT.

The J gene is TRBJ2-1, the V gene TRBV6-2 or TRBV6-3; maybe TRBD1 (6 bases). With 2 bases removed from V and 9 bases from J, the gap between germline ends came to 14 bases. Germline V gene data show CDR1 as MNHEY and CDR2 as SVGEGT. The CDR3 is made up of 14 amino acids. The CDR3 protein is CASSYPTGSAEQFF. In DNA form, the CDR3 reads TGTGCCAGCAGTTACCCCACAGGGTCGGCTGAGCAGTTCTTC.

J is TRBJ2-7 and V is TRBV9; 7 bases fit TRBD1. V lost 3 bases to trimming and J lost 0 bases; unmatched junction nucleotides: 6. CDR1 and CDR2 from the germline V gene are SGDLS and YYNGEE. The CDR3 spans 15 residues. The CDR3 nucleotides are TGTGCCAGCAGCGGCCCAAGGGACAGCTCCTACGAGCAGTACTTC. Translated, it gives CASSGPRDSSYEQYF.

J is TRBJ1-5 and V is TRBV5-6; D is ambiguous. CDR3 size: 13 residues. Trimming took off 4 bases at V and 5 bases at J, with 10 bases between the two ends. Germline assignment: CDR1 SGHDT and CDR2 YYEEEE. The CDR3 here is CASSLQNDQPQHF. For the CDR3, the DNA is TGTGCCAGCAGCCTTCAAAACGATCAGCCCCAGCATTTT.

The rearrangement joins TRBV5-1 to TRBJ1-1, with 9 bases lining up with TRBD1. Germline V gene lookup returns CDR1 SGHRS and CDR2 YFSETQ. The CDR3 extends over 13 amino acids. The ends lost 4 bases at V and 7 bases at J; junction bases unmatched: 5. CDR3 protein: CASSPGTGHEAFF. In nucleotides, the CDR3 is TGCGCCAGCAGCCCGGGGACAGGGCATGAAGCTTTCTTT.

The chain combines TRBV7-2 with TRBJ2-1; D remains ambiguous. There are 14 residues in the CDR3. V lost 5 bases, J lost 8 bases, and 16 bases lay in between. From germline, CDR1 is SGHTA and CDR2 FQGNSA. DNA of the CDR3: TGTGCCAGCAGCCCCGTCGGAACCACGGATGAGCAGTTCTTC. This gives the protein CASSPVGTTDEQFF.

This clone was seen only once. The rearrangement links TRBV10-3 to TRBJ2-3; tentative D call: TRBD2 (6 bases). Germline V CDR1 and CDR2: ENHRY, SYGVKD. This CDR3 is 15 amino acids long. Trimming removed 2 bases from V and 4 bases from J, with 13 bases in between. This chain's CDR3 is CAISERRERADTQYF. CDR3 sequence (DNA): TGTGCCATCAGTGAGCGGAGGGAACGGGCAGATACGCAGTATTTT.

The gene calls are TRBV6-5 and TRBJ1-5; D unclear. Germline V gene lookup returns CDR1 MNHEY and CDR2 SVGAGI. This CDR3 comprises 13 residues. Trimming removed 4 bases from V and 7 bases from J, with 11 bases in between. CDR3 in amino acids: CASSLGMGQPQHF. The DNA of the CDR3 is TGTGCCAGCAGTTTGGGGATGGGGCAGCCCCAGCATTTT.

This clone was picked up a small number of times. The chain joins TRBV20-1 to TRBJ2-7, with 9 nucleotides matching TRBD1. CDR3 size: 13 residues. CDR1 is DFQATT, CDR2 SNEGSKA, per germline (reference sequence). V shed 3 bases and J 5 bases; nucleotides not matched to a gene: 5. The CDR3 coding sequence is TGCAGTGCTAGTGGGACAGGGATCCACGAGCAGTACGTC. Translated, it gives CSASGTGIHEQYV.

This chain uses TRBV18 with TRBJ1-1; D is unclear. Trimming left V 5 bases short and J 1 base short, with 8 bases between. The germline V gene has CDR1 KGHSH and CDR2 LQKENI. CDR3 length: 13 amino acids. CDR3 sequence (DNA): TGTGCCAGCTCATACTCAGGGAACACTGAAGCTTTCTTT. Translation gives CASSYSGNTEAFF.

The chain links TRBV5-4 to TRBJ1-2; D remains ambiguous. V dropped 3 bases and J dropped 3 bases, with 9 bases sitting between them. The CDR3 consists of 13 residues. Germline V CDR1 and CDR2: SGHNT, YYREEE (reference sequence). CDR3 loop: CASSSVADYGYTF. The CDR3, as DNA: TGTGCCAGCAGCTCCGTGGCAGACTATGGCTACACCTTC.

This chain joins TRBV7-2 and TRBJ1-6; D possibly corresponds to TRBD1 (5 bases). The germline V and J ends were trimmed by 1 base and 10 bases, with 14 bases remaining between them. Germline CDR1 and CDR2: SGHTA and FQGNSA. The CDR3 totals 15 residues. As DNA, the CDR3 is TGTGCCAGCAGCTTAGGGGGGGTAGAGCAATCACCCCTCCACTTT. Its translation is CASSLGGVEQSPLHF.

J is TRBJ2-5 and V is TRBV6-2 or TRBV6-3, with D tentatively TRBD1 (5 bases). The V gene lost 0 bases and the J gene lost 4 bases, with 12 bases spanning the gap. Germline V gene data show CDR1 as MNHEY and CDR2 as SVGEGT. The CDR3 covers 15 residues. This chain's CDR3 is CASSYSSRETETQYF. CDR3 sequence (DNA): TGTGCCAGCAGTTACTCGAGCAGGGAAACAGAGACCCAGTACTTC.

This clone was seen a single time. V usage is TRBV2 and J usage is TRBJ1-2, with D unclear. The CDR3 totals 13 residues. Germline CDR1 is SNHLY and CDR2 is FYNNEI. Between the trimmed V and J ends, which lost 2 bases and 7 bases, there was a span of 11 bases. The chain's CDR3 is CASSESSQGGYTF. CDR3 in DNA: TGTGCCAGCAGTGAATCCTCTCAAGGTGGCTACACCTTC.

DNA for the CDR3: TGTGCCAGCAGTGAATCGGGAGGGGCCGAGCAGTACTTC. Its protein product is CASSESGGAEQYF. V gene TRBV6-4 combines with J gene TRBJ2-7; 8 bases fit TRBD2. Losses at the gene ends were 3 bases for V and 6 bases for J; bases not matched to a gene: 4. CDR1 and CDR2 (germline): MRHNA, SNTAGT. The CDR3 loop spans 13 amino acids.

The chain uses TRBV2 and TRBJ1-2; D possibly corresponds to TRBD1 (5 bases). The ends were cut back, 6 bases at V and 2 bases at J, with 22 bases in the middle. The CDR3 consists of 17 residues. Germline V CDR1 and CDR2: SNHLY, FYNNEI. Here the CDR3 DNA reads TGTGCCAGCAGAAGGAACTCCGGGACGATCGTAAACTATGGCTACACCTTC. It specifies CASRRNSGTIVNYGYTF.

This chain connects TRBV5-1 to TRBJ2-2, with D possibly being TRBD1 (5 bases). Looked up from germline, CDR1 is SGHRS and CDR2 is YFSETQ. The CDR3 totals 14 residues. Trimming stripped 0 bases from V and 11 bases from J, with 14 bases between. Here the CDR3 reads CASSLDPGRGELFF. As DNA, the CDR3 is TGCGCCAGCAGCTTGGACCCGGGTAGGGGAGAGCTGTTTTTT.

The chain recombines TRBV25-1 with TRBJ1-2; D remains ambiguous. Per germline, CDR1 MGHDK and CDR2 SYGVNS. V was pared by 2 bases and J by 4 bases, with 8 bases between. The CDR3 sequence is 13 residues long. This CDR3 is CASSEASLYGYTF. In DNA form, the CDR3 reads TGTGCCAGCAGTGAAGCTTCTCTCTATGGCTACACCTTC.

The chain is built from TRBV5-1 and TRBJ2-2; no clear D. V lost 3 bases, J lost 1 base, and 10 bases lay in between. Germline assignment: CDR1 SGHRS and CDR2 YFSETQ. This CDR3 contains 15 residues. CDR3 protein: CASSSSPLNTGELFF. CDR3 DNA sequence: TGCGCCAGCAGCTCTAGTCCTCTGAACACCGGGGAGCTGTTTTTT. Together with reference TRBV5-1 and TRBJ2-2, the CDR3 gives the full variable domain: KAGVTQTPRYLIKTRGQQVTLSCSPISGHRSVSWYQQTPGQGLQFLFEYFSETQRNKGNFPGRFSGRQFSNSRSEMNVSTLELGDSALYLCASSSSPLNTGELFFGEGSRLTVL.

This chain joins TRBV6-5 and TRBJ1-4; D remains ambiguous. Trimming removed 8 bases from V and 1 base from J, with 5 bases in between. The CDR3 runs to 12 residues. The germline CDR1 and CDR2 sequences are MNHEY and SVGAGI. Here the CDR3 DNA reads TGTGCCAGCGGCCGAACTAATGAAAAACTGTTTTTT. Encoded protein: CASGRTNEKLFF.

A single count supports this clone. For the CDR3, the DNA is TGTGCCAGCAGCTTAGCGCAACTAGCGGGCACAGATACGCAGTATTTT. This codes for CASSLAQLAGTDTQYF. The genes are TRBV7-2 and TRBJ2-3; 8 bases line up with TRBD2. The ends lost 0 bases at V and 1 base at J; junction bases unmatched: 3. Germline V gene sequence: CDR1 SGHTA, CDR2 FQGNSA. The length of the CDR3 is 16 residues.

In this sample, this clone turned up once. The chain couples TRBV6-5 to TRBJ1-1; 9 nucleotides line up with TRBD1. In germline, CDR1 is MNHEY, CDR2 SVGAGI. The CDR3 spans 15 residues. The V gene end was trimmed by 1 base and the J gene end by 7 bases; junction bases not matched to a gene: 7. The CDR3 DNA sequence: TGTGCCAGCAGTTACTTCGGACAGGGGATGAATGAAGCTTTCTTT. The encoded protein is CASSYFGQGMNEAFF.